This TCR beta chain was captured in a study of cytomegalovirus exposure and HLA in healthy donors. The study's findings and limits: A later look showed TCR association rates differing by HLA locus, highest for DRB1 and lowest for HLA-C. TCR beta chains associated with HLA were, in a later analysis, more clonally expanded than equally common others.

Donors were nominally healthy when sampled, though unrecorded immune exposures were likely. The PCR ran on 60 Vbeta and 13 Jbeta primers. Assay used: immunoSEQ multiplex PCR; TCRdb lists only in-frame clones, some missing. Of some 70,000 clones listed, less than 75% are singletons. This CDR3 is 12 amino acids long. The germline gives CDR1 SGHTS, CDR2 YDEGEE. Trimming shortened V by 0 bases and J by 7 bases, and 7 bases separated the two germline ends. On this clone: The target antigen is unknown.

Material for sequencing was PBMCs. The chain carries TRBV5-8 and TRBJ1-2; D remains unclear. The source of this sequence is a young woman in good health and CMV-seronegative. The CDR3 DNA reads TGTGCCAGCAGCTTGGGACGGGGTGGCTACACCTTC. Protein: CASSLGRGGYTF.